The clone carrying this T cell receptor (beta chain) has just a few counts. The data stem from a study of cytomegalovirus exposure and HLA in healthy donors. The PCR contained 60 Vbeta and 13 Jbeta primers. The method was immunoSEQ multiplex PCR; TCRdb's version includes in-frame clones alone and lacks a portion of them. The table lists under 200,000 clones, around two thirds of them singletons. With V trimmed by 5 bases and J by 3 bases, 12 bases remained unmatched. The CDR3 is made up of 19 amino acids. Germline lookup yields CDR1 KGHSH and CDR2 LQKENI. This clonotype was sampled from a man aged 40-55 years in good health and CMV-seronegative. The gene calls are TRBV18 and TRBJ2-1; 14 bases line up with TRBD2. Sequenced sample: PBMCs. The CDR3: CASSGLGTSGSWHYNEQFF. DNA for the CDR3: TGTGCCAGCTCAGGACTCGGGACTAGCGGGAGTTGGCACTACAATGAGCAGTTCTTC.